This entry lists 28 T cell receptor beta chains sequenced from one sample in a study of blood T cell repertoires in COVID-19. The table came from immunoSEQ multiplex PCR; TCRdb's copy has only in-frame clones and leaves some out. The sample yields about 200,000 clones, 82% seen once. Sequencing input: peripheral blood. The receptors here all came from a woman aged 80 or over with COVID-19, enrolled during active disease.

The rearrangement uses TRBV12-3 or TRBV12-4 and TRBJ1-4, with D unresolved. Trimming shortened V by 6 bases and J by 5 bases, and 4 bases separated the two germline ends. CDR3 length: 11 residues. CDR3 region: CASRRNEKLFF. The CDR3 nucleotides read TGTGCCAGCAGGCGGAATGAAAAACTGTTTTTT.

The genes are TRBV30 and TRBJ1-2; D is ambiguous. Looked up from germline, CDR1 is GTSNPN and CDR2 is SVGIG (reference sequence). Trimming stripped 5 bases from V and 0 bases from J, with 10 bases between. This CDR3 has 13 residues. The CDR3: CAWSQLANYGYTF. In DNA, the CDR3 is TGTGCCTGGTCCCAGCTAGCTAACTATGGCTACACCTTC.

A few counts support this clone. The chain uses TRBV18 and TRBJ1-2; D gene ambiguous. The V end was cut by 2 bases, the J end by 5 bases, with 15 bases between. There are 15 residues in the CDR3. Germline loops: CDR1 KGHSH, CDR2 LQKENI. The CDR3 here is CASSPAQVAEYGYTF. DNA of the CDR3: TGTGCCAGCTCACCAGCTCAGGTCGCTGAGTATGGCTACACCTTC.

The chain joins TRBV30 to TRBJ2-2, with D possibly matching TRBD2 (6 bases). V shed 3 bases and J shed 0 bases, with 11 bases lying between them. The CDR3 sequence is 15 residues long. Per germline, CDR1 GTSNPN and CDR2 SVGIG (reference sequence). This CDR3 reads CAWRTGGTNTGELFF. In DNA form, the CDR3 reads TGTGCCTGGAGGACCGGGGGTACGAACACCGGGGAGCTGTTTTTT.

The chain employs TRBV29-1 and TRBJ2-7; 9 nucleotides agree with TRBD1. Trimming took 5 bases from V and 5 from J; bases not matched to a gene: 4. The germline V gene encodes CDR1 SQVTM and CDR2 ANQGSEA. This CDR3 region has 12 residues. The CDR3 loop is CSVWDRVNEQYF. CDR3 DNA sequence: TGCAGCGTTTGGGACAGGGTAAACGAGCAGTACTTC.

This sequence joins TRBV5-1 and TRBJ1-1; D is undetermined. The CDR3 has 14 amino acids. Germline V CDR1 and CDR2: SGHRS, YFSETQ. Trimming took off 7 bases at V and 2 bases at J, with 15 bases between the two ends. CDR3 amino acids: CASDPAGGNTEAFF. The CDR3 coding sequence is TGCGCCAGCGATCCGGCGGGCGGCAACACTGAAGCTTTCTTT. The variable domain in full, completed from reference TRBV5-1 and TRBJ1-1, reads KAGVTQTPRYLIKTRGQQVTLSCSPISGHRSVSWYQQTPGQGLQFLFEYFSETQRNKGNFPGRFSGRQFSNSRSEMNVSTLELGDSALYLCASDPAGGNTEAFFGQGTRLTVV.

V gene TRBV11-3 combines with J gene TRBJ2-7; perhaps TRBD1 as D (5 bases). Germline V lookup: CDR1 SGHNT, CDR2 YENEEA. This CDR3 is 13 amino acids long. V lost 5 bases and J lost 3, with 11 bases in between. This CDR3 is CASSQGQNYEQYF. CDR3 sequence (DNA): TGTGCCAGCAGCCAAGGACAAAACTACGAGCAGTACTTC.

The chain recombines TRBV6-5 with TRBJ1-5; TRBD1 agrees at 9 bases. This CDR3 is built from 14 residues. Germline values: CDR1 MNHEY, CDR2 SVGAGI. Trimming removed 8 bases from V and 2 bases from J; junction bases left unmatched: 4. The chain's CDR3 is CASLRDRGNQPQHF. The CDR3 region has the DNA TGTGCCAGCCTAAGGGACAGGGGCAATCAGCCCCAGCATTTT.

V is TRBV14 and J is TRBJ2-3; TRBD2 is a possible D gene (5 bases). CDR3 size: 16 residues. The V gene lost 0 bases and the J gene lost 0 bases, with 10 bases spanning the gap. Germline assignment: CDR1 SGHDN and CDR2 FVKESK. This CDR3 reads CASSQDGGISTDTQYF. In DNA form, the CDR3 reads TGTGCCAGCAGCCAAGATGGAGGAATTAGCACAGATACGCAGTATTTT.

This clone is a singleton in its sample. The chain couples TRBV29-1 to TRBJ2-5; 9 nucleotides match TRBD1. V was pared by 4 bases and J by 5 bases, with 5 bases of the junction left unmatched. This CDR3 comprises 13 residues. Germline CDR1 is SQVTM and CDR2 is ANQGSEA. CDR3 in amino acids: CSVVKGTGETQYF. In nucleotides, the CDR3 is TGCAGCGTTGTAAAAGGGACAGGGGAGACCCAGTACTTC.

The V gene is TRBV18, the J gene TRBJ2-5, with D tentatively TRBD1 (5 bases). The CDR3 is 14 residues long. V was clipped by 3 bases and J by 3 bases, with 11 bases between them. CDR1 is KGHSH, CDR2 LQKENI, per germline. The CDR3 DNA reads as TGTGCCAGCTCACCGACAGAGCCGAAAGAGACCCAGTACTTC. Protein sequence: CASSPTEPKETQYF.

The rearrangement joins TRBV30 to TRBJ1-1, with 8 bases fitting TRBD1. Trimming cost V 5 bases and J 4 bases; bases outside gene matches: 3. This CDR3 contains 12 residues. The germline CDR1 and CDR2 sequences are GTSNPN and SVGIG (reference sequence). The CDR3 nucleotides are TGTGCCTGGGACAGGGGAAGCACTGAAGCTTTCTTT. Translation: CAWDRGSTEAFF. Full variable domain (missing parts from reference TRBV30 and TRBJ1-1): SQTIHQWPATLVQPVGSPLSLECTVEGTSNPNLYWYRQAAGRGLQLLFYSVGIGQISSEVPQNLSASRPQDRQFILSSKKLLLSDSGFYLCAWDRGSTEAFFGQGTRLTVV.

CDR3 sequence: CASSYSGRGDGYTF. The CDR3, as DNA: TGTGCCAGCAGTTACTCGGGGCGGGGAGATGGCTACACCTTC. This rearrangement joins TRBV6-5 to TRBJ1-2, with D perhaps TRBD1 (5 bases). V gave up 0 bases and J gave up 6 bases, with 11 bases separating them. The germline V gene encodes CDR1 MNHEY and CDR2 SVGAGI. The CDR3 contains 14 residues.

The chain recombines TRBV27 with TRBJ2-3; the D is unclear. Trimming removed 5 bases at V and 4 bases at J, with 13 bases between. CDR1 is MNHEY and CDR2 is SMNVEV in the germline V gene (reference sequence). This CDR3 region has 14 residues. Written as DNA, the CDR3 is TGTGCCAGCAGTATGGGTGGTACAGCAGATACGCAGTATTTT. Its protein is CASSMGGTADTQYF.

V usage is TRBV2 and J usage is TRBJ1-3; TRBD1 might be the D (6 bases). V was trimmed by 2 bases and J by 0 bases, leaving 14 bases between them. The germline CDR1 and CDR2 sequences are SNHLY and FYNNEI. This CDR3 has 17 amino acids. The CDR3 loop reads CASSERGGRSSGNTIYF. The CDR3 DNA reads TGTGCCAGCAGTGAAAGAGGGGGAAGGAGCTCTGGAAACACCATATATTTT.

The chain links TRBV5-5 to TRBJ2-5; 8 nucleotides align to TRBD2. V gave up 0 bases and J gave up 5 bases; unmatched junction bases: 9. CDR1 SGHKS and CDR2 YYEKEE come from the germline V gene (reference sequence). The CDR3 runs 16 residues. CDR3 residues: CASSLGAGVGGETQYF. The CDR3 coding sequence is TGTGCCAGCAGCTTGGGAGCGGGAGTAGGCGGGGAGACCCAGTACTTC.

The rearrangement links TRBV7-9 to TRBJ2-3; D may be TRBD2 (6 bases). There are 14 residues in the CDR3. Germline assignment: CDR1 SEHNR and CDR2 FQNEAQ (reference sequence). Trimming took off 1 base at V and 6 bases at J, with 11 bases between the two ends. CDR3 in amino acids: CASSLELARDTQYF. The CDR3 coding sequence is TGTGCCAGCAGCTTAGAACTAGCTCGCGATACGCAGTATTTT. Based on the CDR3 plus reference TRBV7-9 and TRBJ2-3, the full variable domain is DTGVSQNPRHKITKRGQNVTFRCDPISEHNRLYWYRQTLGQGPEFLTYFQNEAQLEKSRLLSDRFSAERPKGSFSTLEIQRTEQGDSAMYLCASSLELARDTQYFGPGTRLTVL.

The rearrangement links TRBV30 to TRBJ1-4, with D possibly being TRBD1 (5 bases). Between the trimmed V and J ends, which lost 4 bases and 8 bases, there was a span of 14 bases. The CDR3 extends over 13 amino acids. Germline CDR1 is GTSNPN and CDR2 is SVGIG (reference sequence). CDR3 coding DNA: TGTGCCTGGACCCCAGGGTTCGGCGAAAAACTGTTTTTT. Its protein is CAWTPGFGEKLFF.

The CDR3 DNA is TGCGCCAGCAGTGCCGGGACACCGCCCGAGACCCAGTACTTC. Translated, it gives CASSAGTPPETQYF. V usage is TRBV5-1 and J usage is TRBJ2-5; possible D gene TRBD1, 6 bases. CDR1 is SGHRS and CDR2 is YFSETQ in the germline V gene. The CDR3 is 14 amino acids. Trimming pared 5 bases from V and 5 bases from J, leaving 16 bases between. Together with reference TRBV5-1 and TRBJ2-5, the CDR3 gives the full variable domain: KAGVTQTPRYLIKTRGQQVTLSCSPISGHRSVSWYQQTPGQGLQFLFEYFSETQRNKGNFPGRFSGRQFSNSRSEMNVSTLELGDSALYLCASSAGTPPETQYFGPGTRLLVL.

The rearrangement joins TRBV18 to TRBJ2-7; tentative D call: TRBD1 (6 bases). The CDR3 loop spans 12 amino acids. CDR1 and CDR2 from the germline V gene are KGHSH and LQKENI. Between the trimmed V and J ends, which lost 6 bases and 5 bases, there was a span of 11 bases. Written as DNA, the CDR3 is TGTGCCAGCTCCCCGAAGGGGGACGAGCAGTACTTC. As protein: CASSPKGDEQYF.

The chain is built from TRBV9 and TRBJ2-3, with D possibly matching TRBD2 (5 bases). This CDR3 comprises 17 residues. Trimming cost V 4 bases and J 1 base, with 19 bases left between them. Germline V lookup: CDR1 SGDLS, CDR2 YYNGEE. The CDR3 is CASSPEGSGPRTDTQYF. The CDR3 nucleotides read TGTGCCAGCAGCCCAGAGGGCTCAGGTCCACGCACAGATACGCAGTATTTT. Complete variable domain (other parts from reference TRBV9 and TRBJ2-3): DSGVTQTPKHLITATGQRVTLRCSPRSGDLSVYWYQQSLDQGLQFLIQYYNGEERAKGNILERFSAQQFPDLHSELNLSSLELGDSALYFCASSPEGSGPRTDTQYFGPGTRLTVL.

The chain combines TRBV18 with TRBJ2-1; 7 bases match TRBD1. V shed 6 bases and J 5 bases; nucleotides not matched to a gene: 16. The CDR3 spans 17 residues. The germline CDR1 and CDR2 sequences are KGHSH and LQKENI. In nucleotides, the CDR3 is TGTGCCAGCTCGTCCCTAGTAGGACAGGCGTCAAACAATGAGCAGTTCTTC. Its protein is CASSSLVGQASNNEQFF.

The rearrangement joins TRBV24-1 to TRBJ1-2; the match to TRBD1 covers 7 bases. Germline lookup yields CDR1 KGHDR and CDR2 SFDVKD. The ends lost 4 bases at V and 8 bases at J; junction bases unmatched: 9. This CDR3 region has 14 residues. The CDR3 nucleotides are TGTGCCACCAGTGACCCCGACAGGGATTGGGGCTACACCTTC. Protein sequence: CATSDPDRDWGYTF.

The rearrangement uses TRBV7-2 and TRBJ1-1, with 7 bases matching TRBD1. This CDR3 has 12 residues. Germline V gives CDR1 SGHTA, CDR2 FQGNSA. Unmatched junction bases numbered 8, after V lost 5 bases and J lost 11 bases. The CDR3 DNA reads as TGTGCCAGCAGCATACAGGGGATAAGGGCTTTCTTT. As protein: CASSIQGIRAFF.

The chain recombines TRBV20-1 with TRBJ1-2; the match to TRBD1 covers 7 bases. Germline V CDR1 and CDR2: DFQATT, SNEGSKA (reference sequence). With V trimmed by 3 bases and J by 8 bases, 18 bases remained unmatched. The CDR3 runs 16 residues. CDR3 protein: CSASPGAGGRFGGYTF. Written as DNA, the CDR3 is TGCAGTGCTAGTCCGGGCGCAGGGGGTAGGTTCGGAGGCTACACCTTC.

The V call is TRBV7-3, the J call TRBJ2-3; 8 positions match TRBD1. This CDR3 spans 15 amino acids. The junction had 7 bases not matched to a gene; V was cut back by 5 bases and J by 3 bases. Per the germline V gene, CDR1 is SGHTA and CDR2 is FQGTGA. CDR3 loop: CASSQYTGGTDTQYF. The CDR3 nucleotides read TGTGCCAGCAGCCAATATACAGGGGGTACAGATACGCAGTATTTT. Variable domain in full (rest from reference TRBV7-3 and TRBJ2-3): GAGVSQTPSNKVTEKGKYVELRCDPISGHTALYWYRQSLGQGPEFLIYFQGTGAADDSGLPNDRFFAVRPEGSVSTLKIQRTERGDSAVYLCASSQYTGGTDTQYFGPGTRLTVL.

The chain joins TRBV30 to TRBJ1-1; possible D gene TRBD1, 5 bases. CDR3 size: 12 residues. V was pared by 3 bases and J by 3 bases, with 8 bases between. CDR1 is GTSNPN and CDR2 is SVGIG in the germline V gene (reference sequence). The CDR3 region is CAWRGQDTEAFF. The DNA of the CDR3 is TGTGCCTGGAGGGGGCAGGACACTGAAGCTTTCTTT. The whole variable domain, remainder taken from reference TRBV30 and TRBJ1-1, is SQTIHQWPATLVQPVGSPLSLECTVEGTSNPNLYWYRQAAGRGLQLLFYSVGIGQISSEVPQNLSASRPQDRQFILSSKKLLLSDSGFYLCAWRGQDTEAFFGQGTRLTVV.

This clone came up a few times. This chain uses TRBV27 with TRBJ1-6; no clear D. Germline values: CDR1 MNHEY, CDR2 SMNVEV (reference sequence). Trimming took off 8 bases at V and 11 bases at J, with 13 bases between the two ends. The CDR3 loop spans 12 amino acids. The CDR3 bases are TGTGCCAGCGGTAGGAGTTCGGCACCCCTCCACTTT. Translated: CASGRSSAPLHF.